The clone carrying this T cell receptor (beta chain) has more than one count but fewer than ten. As yet, its antigen is unknown. Separate cDNA molecules each had unique molecular identifiers attached to them. TCRdb independently ran MiXCR on the 5' RACE reads; one entry per CDR3 protein. Of 85,000 to 95,000 distinct CDR3 sequences listed, 15% to 20% are singletons. The CDR3 is 13 residues long. V was pared by 0 bases and J by 4 bases, with 9 bases between. Germline V lookup: CDR1 DFQATT, CDR2 SNEGSKA (reference sequence). The data derive from a study of early T cells in non-severe SARS-CoV-2 infection. General study findings and limits: Matching against VDJdb likely underestimated virus-specific expansions, favoring anti-spike CD8.

The chain links TRBV20-1 to TRBJ1-2; the D gene is possibly TRBD1 (5 bases). The source is an adult who was a healthcare worker with PCR-confirmed SARS-CoV-2 infection or an uninfected control (not recorded which). This specimen was whole blood, taken at baseline. The CDR3 bases are TGCAGTGCTAGAGAGGGACCGCCCTATGGCTACACCTTC. Protein sequence: CSAREGPPYGYTF.